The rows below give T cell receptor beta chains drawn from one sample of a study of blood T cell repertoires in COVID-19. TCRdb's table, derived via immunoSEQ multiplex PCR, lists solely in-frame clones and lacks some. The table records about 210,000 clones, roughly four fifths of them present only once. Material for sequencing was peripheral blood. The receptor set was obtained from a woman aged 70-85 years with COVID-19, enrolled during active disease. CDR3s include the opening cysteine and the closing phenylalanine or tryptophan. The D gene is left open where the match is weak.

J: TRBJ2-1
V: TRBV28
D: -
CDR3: CASSRQFNEQFF

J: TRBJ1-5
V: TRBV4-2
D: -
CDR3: CASSQVTGGAPYQPQHF

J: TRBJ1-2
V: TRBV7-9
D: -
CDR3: CASSLGVNYGYTF

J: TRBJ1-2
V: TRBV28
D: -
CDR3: CASTMSRGGYGYTF

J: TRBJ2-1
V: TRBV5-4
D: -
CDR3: CASSRITGPSSYNEQFF

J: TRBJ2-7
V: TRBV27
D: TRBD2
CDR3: CASSLDRGLAGAEQYF

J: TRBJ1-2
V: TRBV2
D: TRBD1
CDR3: CASRGLGGSYGYTF

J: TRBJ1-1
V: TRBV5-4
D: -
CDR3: CASSSRQSEAFF

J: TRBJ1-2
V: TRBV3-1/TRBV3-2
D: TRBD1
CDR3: CASSQEATGVGYTF

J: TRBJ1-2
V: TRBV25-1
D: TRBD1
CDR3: CASSRGGVYGYTF

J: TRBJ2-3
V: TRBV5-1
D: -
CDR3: CASSLRSGTSYTDTQYF

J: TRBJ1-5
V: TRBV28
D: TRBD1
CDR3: CASSGEPTGGPSNQPQHF

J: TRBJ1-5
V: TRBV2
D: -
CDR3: CASSEQAGSNQPQHF

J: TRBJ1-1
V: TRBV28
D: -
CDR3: CASQGRENTEAFF

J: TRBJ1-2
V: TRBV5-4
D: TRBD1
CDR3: CASGPGGAGHYGYTF

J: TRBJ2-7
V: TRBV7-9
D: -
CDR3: CASTLAGVGAYEQYF

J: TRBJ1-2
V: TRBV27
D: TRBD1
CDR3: CASSSSDRAYGYTF

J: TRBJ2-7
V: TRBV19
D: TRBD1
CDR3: CASSIEGRGSFHEQYF

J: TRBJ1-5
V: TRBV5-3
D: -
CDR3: CARSLRGHPSNQPQHF

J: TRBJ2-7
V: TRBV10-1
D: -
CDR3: CASSEVGAREQYF

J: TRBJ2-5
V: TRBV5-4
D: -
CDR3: CASSHPGEGETQYF

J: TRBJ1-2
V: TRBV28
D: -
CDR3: CASSLPFTF

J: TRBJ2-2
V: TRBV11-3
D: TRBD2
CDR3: CASSLRAGGTGELFF

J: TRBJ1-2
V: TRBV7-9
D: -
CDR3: CASSLAQGRGYTF

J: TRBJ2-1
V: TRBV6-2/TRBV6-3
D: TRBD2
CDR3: CASSSRVAGVYNEQFF

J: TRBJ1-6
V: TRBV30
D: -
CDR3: CAWSLNSPLHF

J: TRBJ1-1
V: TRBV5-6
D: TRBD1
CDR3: CASSSGQGAFF

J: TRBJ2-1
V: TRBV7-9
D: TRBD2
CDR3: CASSFDSGIYNEQFF

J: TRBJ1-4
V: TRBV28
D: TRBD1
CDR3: CASSPFIDRGGEKLFF

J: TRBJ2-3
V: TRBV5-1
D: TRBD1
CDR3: CASSFLGTGVGEAQYF

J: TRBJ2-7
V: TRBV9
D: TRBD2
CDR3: CASSVSAGGISYEQYF

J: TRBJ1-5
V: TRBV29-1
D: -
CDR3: CSVSGGAANQPQHF

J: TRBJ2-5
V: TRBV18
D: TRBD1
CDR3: CASSFGTGPQETQYF

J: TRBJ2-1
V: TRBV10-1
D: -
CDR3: CASSDSSFGGAHNEQFF

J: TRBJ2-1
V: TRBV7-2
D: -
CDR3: CASSFTGWGRNEQFF

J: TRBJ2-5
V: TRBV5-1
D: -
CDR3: CASTRTPGETQYF